These 27 T cell receptor beta chains originate from one sample sequenced in a study of cytomegalovirus exposure and HLA in healthy donors. Both 60 Vbeta primers and 13 Jbeta primers went into the PCR. TCRdb's copy holds only in-frame clones and misses some; the assay was immunoSEQ multiplex PCR. The data show 75,000 to 95,000 clones, with 84% seen just once and around 1.9% held by the top ten. Sample: PBMCs. Every receptor here comes from a man in his late teens or twenties in good health and CMV-seronegative.

This chain links TRBV28 with TRBJ1-2; 9 bases match TRBD1. This CDR3 is 13 amino acids long. Germline CDR1 and CDR2: MDHEN and SYDVKM. Trimming took 10 bases from V and 3 from J; bases not matched to a gene: 6. The CDR3 sequence: CAIHRGLYYGYTF. The DNA of the CDR3 is TGTGCCATCCACAGGGGGCTGTACTATGGCTACACCTTC.

As for this clone: A junction boundary mismatches the germline segment, possibly from a read error. The CDR3 region is CASSGLLAAQVF. CDR3 DNA sequence: TGTGCCAGCTCAGGACTTCTAGCGGCCCAAGTGTTC. V gene TRBV18 combines with J gene TRBJ2-7, with 7 positions matching TRBD2. Per the germline V gene, CDR1 is KGHSH and CDR2 is LQKENI. The CDR3 is made up of 12 amino acids.

This chain joins TRBV7-8 and TRBJ2-7; tentative D call: TRBD1 (7 bases). The CDR3 consists of 14 residues. Germline values: CDR1 SGHVS, CDR2 FQNEAQ. Trimming removed 5 bases from V and 2 bases from J, with 13 bases in between. CDR3 sequence reads: CASSPSRGAYEQYF. Here the CDR3 DNA reads TGTGCCAGCAGCCCGAGCAGGGGGGCCTACGAGCAGTACTTC.

The rearrangement uses TRBV29-1 and TRBJ1-1; 9 bases are a match to TRBD1. The CDR3 length is 16 residues. V lost 3 bases and J lost 0; bases outside the gene matches: 8. CDR1 and CDR2 (germline): SQVTM, ANQGSEA. CDR3 sequence (DNA): TGCAGCGTTGAGCGCGGGACAGGGTTTGTGAACACTGAAGCTTTCTTT. It translates to CSVERGTGFVNTEAFF.

V and J are TRBV6-1 and TRBJ2-2; 7 bases fit TRBD1. V dropped 4 bases and J dropped 1; count of bases not matched to a gene: 6. The CDR3 loop spans 16 amino acids. The V gene's germline CDR1 is MNHNS and CDR2 SASEGT. The CDR3 DNA is TGTGCCAGCAGTGTCCCCAGGACAGGGAACACCGGGGAGCTGTTTTTT. This gives the protein CASSVPRTGNTGELFF.

The chain joins TRBV6-5 to TRBJ2-7, with D possibly being TRBD2 (6 bases). Germline-derived CDR1 and CDR2 are MNHEY and SVGAGI. V lost 5 bases and J 9 bases, leaving 14 bases between the germline ends. CDR3 length: 12 amino acids. CDR3 region: CASSPGTGSQYF. For the CDR3, the DNA is TGTGCCAGCAGTCCCGGGACTGGATCGCAGTACTTC.

The chain carries TRBV25-1 and TRBJ1-3; D unresolved. Trimming cost V 4 bases and J 1 base, with 8 bases left between them. The germline V gene encodes CDR1 MGHDK and CDR2 SYGVNS. CDR3 length: 14 amino acids. CDR3 region: CASSAPGSGNTIYF. CDR3 sequence (DNA): TGTGCCAGCAGTGCCCCGGGGTCTGGAAACACCATATATTTT.

The chain carries TRBV30 and TRBJ1-5; D is unclear. V lost 3 bases, J lost 2 bases, and 14 bases lay in between. Germline CDR1 reads GTSNPN; CDR2 reads SVGIG (reference sequence). The CDR3 is 15 amino acids. CDR3 region: CAWRGRGSGNQPQHF. The DNA for the CDR3 is TGTGCCTGGAGAGGGCGAGGGTCGGGCAATCAGCCCCAGCATTTT.

The V call is TRBV5-4, the J call TRBJ1-2, with 8 positions matching TRBD1. The CDR3 length is 14 residues. The ends lost 7 bases at V and 6 bases at J; junction bases unmatched: 11. The germline V gene has CDR1 SGHNT and CDR2 YYREEE (reference sequence). Here the CDR3 DNA reads TGTGCCAGCCGAGTAGGACAGGGTTTGGATGGCTACACCTTC. As protein: CASRVGQGLDGYTF.

V usage is TRBV6-5 and J usage is TRBJ2-1; TRBD2 aligns across 8 bases. The CDR3 length is 13 residues. With V trimmed by 2 bases and J by 10 bases, 4 bases remained unmatched. Germline CDR1 is MNHEY and CDR2 is SVGAGI. CDR3 in DNA: TGTGCCAGCAGTTACGGGGGACTAGGGGAGCAGTTCTTC. Its protein product is CASSYGGLGEQFF.

The rearrangement uses TRBV27 and TRBJ1-6, with 9 bases that match TRBD1. V shed 5 bases and J 7 bases; nucleotides not matched to a gene: 6. The CDR3 has 15 amino acids. Germline V CDR1 and CDR2: MNHEY, SMNVEV (reference sequence). CDR3 sequence (DNA): TGTGCCAGCAGTCCAGCCGGGACAGGGAATTCACCCCTCCACTTT. Its protein product is CASSPAGTGNSPLHF.

V gene TRBV6-1 combines with J gene TRBJ2-1; 11 bases align to TRBD2. Looked up from germline, CDR1 is MNHNS and CDR2 is SASEGT. The V segment lost 3 bases and the J segment 9 bases; nucleotides outside the gene matches: 19. The length of the CDR3 is 19 residues. The CDR3 sequence: CASSDPGTAASGRRGEQFF. In DNA, the CDR3 is TGTGCCAGCAGTGATCCCGGGACAGCTGCTAGCGGGAGGAGGGGTGAGCAGTTCTTC.

This rearrangement joins TRBV10-1 to TRBJ1-1; 10 bases are shared with TRBD1. Trimming took 7 bases from V and 5 from J; bases not matched to a gene: 7. The germline V gene encodes CDR1 WNHNN and CDR2 SYGVQD (reference sequence). This CDR3 region has 14 residues. CDR3 sequence reads: CASTRDRGNTEAFF. DNA of the CDR3: TGCGCCAGCACCCGGGACAGGGGAAATACTGAAGCTTTCTTT.

This clone has a single count. The V gene is TRBV7-2, the J gene TRBJ1-2; D is undetermined. CDR3 length: 13 residues. Between the trimmed V and J ends, which lost 4 bases and 7 bases, there was a span of 13 bases. The germline V gene has CDR1 SGHTA and CDR2 FQGNSA. In DNA, the CDR3 is TGTGCCAGCAGCTCTCACGGTTTCGGTGGCTACACCTTC. Amino acid sequence: CASSSHGFGGYTF.

The chain employs TRBV28 and TRBJ2-3; TRBD2 might be the D (6 bases). This CDR3 is 14 amino acids long. Trimming removed 2 bases from V and 6 bases from J, with 12 bases in between. CDR1 is MDHEN, CDR2 SYDVKM, per germline. CDR3 protein: CASSLGGSYDTQYF. As DNA, the CDR3 is TGTGCCAGCAGTTTAGGGGGGAGTTATGATACGCAGTATTTT.

In its sample, this clone was seen once. The chain links TRBV6-5 to TRBJ1-2; D possibly corresponds to TRBD1 (5 bases). Germline V gives CDR1 MNHEY, CDR2 SVGAGI. CDR3 length: 13 amino acids. V was trimmed by 5 bases and J by 7 bases, leaving 14 bases between them. The CDR3 DNA is TGTGCCAGCAGTAGCTCGGGGGGGGTTGGCTACACCTTC. Its translation is CASSSSGGVGYTF.

The chain links TRBV5-6 to TRBJ2-3, with 7 bases that match TRBD2. V was clipped by 4 bases and J by 2 bases; unmatched bases: 7. CDR3 length: 15 amino acids. Germline V CDR1 and CDR2: SGHDT, YYEEEE. The CDR3 loop reads CASSGKAGTTDTQYF. CDR3 nucleotide sequence: TGTGCCAGCAGCGGAAAAGCGGGAACCACAGATACGCAGTATTTT. The entire variable domain, with the rest obtained from reference TRBV5-6 and TRBJ2-3, is as follows: DAGVTQSPTHLIKTRGQQVTLRCSPKSGHDTVSWYQQALGQGPQFIFQYYEEEERQRGNFPDRFSGHQFPNYSSELNVNALLLGDSALYLCASSGKAGTTDTQYFGPGTRLTVL.

This rearrangement joins TRBV6-6 to TRBJ2-1, with 11 bases aligning to TRBD2. The CDR3 has 15 amino acids. The trim removed 6 bases at V and 4 bases at J, leaving 5 bases unmatched. Per the germline V gene, CDR1 is MNHNY and CDR2 is SVGAGI (reference sequence). The CDR3 is CASSPLAGGYNEQFF. The CDR3 DNA reads TGTGCCAGCAGCCCCCTAGCGGGGGGATACAATGAGCAGTTCTTC.

The CDR3 DNA follows: TGTGCCAGCAGCTTAGGTGTGCTAGCGGGAAGGGATGAGCAGTTCTTC. Amino acids: CASSLGVLAGRDEQFF. The gene calls are TRBV11-2 and TRBJ2-1; TRBD2 matches at 9 bases. This CDR3 has 16 amino acids. Germline CDR1 is SGHAT and CDR2 is FQNNGV. V lost 1 base, J lost 8 bases, and 9 bases stayed unmatched. The full variable domain, with the rest looked up from reference TRBV11-2 and TRBJ2-1, is EAGVAQSPRYKIIEKRQSVAFWCNPISGHATLYWYQQILGQGPKLLIQFQNNGVVDDSQLPKDRFSAERLKGVDSTLKIQPAKLEDSAVYLCASSLGVLAGRDEQFFGPGTRLTVL.

The rearrangement links TRBV5-1 to TRBJ2-5, with TRBD2 matching over 7 bases. The CDR3 sequence is 16 residues long. Looked up from germline, CDR1 is SGHRS and CDR2 is YFSETQ. J gave up 4 bases and V 2 bases, and 11 bases lay outside the gene matches. The CDR3 coding sequence is TGCGCCAGCAGCTTTTTAGGGAGGGCCACATTAGAGACCCAGTACTTC. Amino acids: CASSFLGRATLETQYF.

This rearrangement joins TRBV11-2 to TRBJ1-5, with D maybe TRBD1 (5 bases). The CDR3 runs 13 residues. V shed 5 bases and J shed 4 bases, with 9 bases lying between them. Germline V lookup: CDR1 SGHAT, CDR2 FQNNGV. CDR3 in DNA: TGTGCCAGCAGCCTGCAGGGAAATCAGCCCCAGCATTTT. Protein: CASSLQGNQPQHF.

This chain links TRBV9 with TRBJ1-4, with D uncertain. The germline CDR1 and CDR2 sequences are SGDLS and YYNGEE. Trimming pared 3 bases from V and 8 bases from J, leaving 11 bases between. The CDR3 totals 13 residues. The CDR3 nucleotides are TGTGCCAGCAGCGCCTCTTCCGGGGAAAAACTGTTTTTT. This encodes CASSASSGEKLFF. The full variable domain, in which reference TRBV9 and TRBJ1-4 provide the parts outside the CDR3, is DSGVTQTPKHLITATGQRVTLRCSPRSGDLSVYWYQQSLDQGLQFLIQYYNGEERAKGNILERFSAQQFPDLHSELNLSSLELGDSALYFCASSASSGEKLFFGSGTQLSVL.

The rearrangement links TRBV29-1 to TRBJ2-7, with D unclear. Germline assignment: CDR1 SQVTM and CDR2 ANQGSEA. The CDR3 runs to 12 residues. Trimming left V 4 bases short and J 6 bases short, with 13 bases between. CDR3 in DNA: TGCAGCGTTGGTCGACATGGCGCCGAGCAGTACTTC. It yields the protein CSVGRHGAEQYF.

This clone was counted at least ten times. The chain uses TRBV6-4 and TRBJ2-1; tentatively, D is TRBD1 (5 bases). Deletions cut 3 bases from V and 2 bases from J, with 11 bases between. Per the germline V gene, CDR1 is MRHNA and CDR2 is SNTAGT. This CDR3 contains 15 residues. In nucleotides, the CDR3 is TGTGCCAGCAGTGAACAGGCAGGAACCTACAATGAGCAGTTCTTC. This codes for CASSEQAGTYNEQFF.

The chain employs TRBV7-6 and TRBJ1-2; the D gene is possibly TRBD1 (5 bases). The ends were cut back, 4 bases at V and 3 bases at J, with 9 bases in the middle. This CDR3 region has 13 residues. The V gene's germline CDR1 is SGHVS and CDR2 FNYEAQ. Here the CDR3 DNA reads TGTGCCAGCAGCTCACAACAGGACTATGGCTACACCTTC. It yields the protein CASSSQQDYGYTF. Full variable domain (outside the CDR3, taken from reference TRBV7-6 and TRBJ1-2): GAGVSQSPRYKVTKRGQDVALRCDPISGHVSLYWYRQALGQGPEFLTYFNYEAQQDKSGLPNDRFSAERPEGSISTLTIQRTEQRDSAMYRCASSSQQDYGYTFGSGTRLTVV.

The chain combines TRBV29-1 with TRBJ1-2; a possible D gene is TRBD1 (6 bases). The CDR3 is made up of 11 amino acids. CDR1 is SQVTM and CDR2 is ANQGSEA in the germline V gene. V was shortened by 4 bases and J by 8 bases, with 11 bases between the two germline ends. The DNA of the CDR3 is TGCAGCGTTGCGATAGGGGGAGGCTACACCTTC. Amino acid sequence: CSVAIGGGYTF.

This rearrangement joins TRBV4-3 to TRBJ2-7; TRBD2 might be the D (6 bases). V was clipped by 0 bases and J by 3 bases, with 12 bases between them. From germline, CDR1 is LGHNA and CDR2 YSLEER. This CDR3 is built from 15 residues. This CDR3 is CASSQERRLVYEQYF. The CDR3 DNA reads TGCGCCAGCAGCCAAGAGCGGAGACTAGTCTACGAGCAGTACTTC.